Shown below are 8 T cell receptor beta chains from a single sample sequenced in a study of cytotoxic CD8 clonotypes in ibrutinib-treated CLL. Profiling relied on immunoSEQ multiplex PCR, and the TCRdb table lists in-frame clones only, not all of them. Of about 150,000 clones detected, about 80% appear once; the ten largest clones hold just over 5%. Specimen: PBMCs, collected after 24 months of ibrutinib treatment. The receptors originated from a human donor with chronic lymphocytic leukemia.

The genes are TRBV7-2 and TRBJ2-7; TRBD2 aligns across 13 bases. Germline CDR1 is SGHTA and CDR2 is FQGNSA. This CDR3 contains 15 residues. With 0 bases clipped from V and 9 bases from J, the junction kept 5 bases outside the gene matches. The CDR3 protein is CASSLAITSGGVQYF. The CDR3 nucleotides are TGTGCCAGCAGCTTAGCGATAACTAGCGGGGGGGTGCAGTACTTC.

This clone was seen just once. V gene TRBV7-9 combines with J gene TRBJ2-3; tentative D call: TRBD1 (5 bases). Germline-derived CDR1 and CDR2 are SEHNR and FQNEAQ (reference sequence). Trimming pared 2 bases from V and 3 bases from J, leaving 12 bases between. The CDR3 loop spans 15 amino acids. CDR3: CASSLWAGITDTQYF. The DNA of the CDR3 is TGTGCCAGCAGCTTATGGGCAGGGATAACAGATACGCAGTATTTT.

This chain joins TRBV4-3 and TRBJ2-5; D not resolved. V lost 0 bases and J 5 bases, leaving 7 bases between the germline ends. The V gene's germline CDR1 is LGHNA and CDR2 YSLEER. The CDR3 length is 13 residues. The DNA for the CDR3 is TGCGCCAGCAGCCAAGATCGGGTGGAGACCCAGTACTTC. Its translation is CASSQDRVETQYF.

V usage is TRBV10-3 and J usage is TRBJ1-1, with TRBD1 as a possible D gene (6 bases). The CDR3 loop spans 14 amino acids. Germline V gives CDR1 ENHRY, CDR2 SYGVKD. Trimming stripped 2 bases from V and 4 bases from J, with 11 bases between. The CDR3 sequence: CAISENQGSTEAFF. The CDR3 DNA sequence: TGTGCCATCAGTGAGAACCAGGGGAGCACTGAAGCTTTCTTT.

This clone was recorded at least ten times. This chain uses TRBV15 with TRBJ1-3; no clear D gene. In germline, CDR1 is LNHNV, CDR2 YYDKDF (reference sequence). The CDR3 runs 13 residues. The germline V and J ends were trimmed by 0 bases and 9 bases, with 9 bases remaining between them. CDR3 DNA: TGTGCCACCAGCAGAGATCGGGTAGCCACCATATATTTT. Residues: CATSRDRVATIYF. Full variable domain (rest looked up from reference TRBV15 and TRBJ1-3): DAMVIQNPRYQVTQFGKPVTLSCSQTLNHNVMYWYQQKSSQAPKLLFHYYDKDFNNEADTPDNFQSRRPNTSFCFLDIRSPGLGDTAMYLCATSRDRVATIYFGEGSWLTVV.

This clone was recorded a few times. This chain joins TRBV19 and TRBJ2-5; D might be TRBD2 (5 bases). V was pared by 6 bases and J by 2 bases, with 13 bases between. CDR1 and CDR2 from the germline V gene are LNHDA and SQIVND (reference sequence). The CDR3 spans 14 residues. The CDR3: CASSSRRQQETQYF. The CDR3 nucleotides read TGTGCCAGTAGCTCCCGGAGGCAGCAAGAGACCCAGTACTTC.

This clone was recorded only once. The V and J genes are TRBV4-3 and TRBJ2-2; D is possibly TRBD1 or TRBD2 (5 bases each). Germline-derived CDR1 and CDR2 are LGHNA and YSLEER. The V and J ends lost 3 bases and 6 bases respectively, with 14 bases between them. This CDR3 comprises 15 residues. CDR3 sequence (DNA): TGCGCCAGCAGCCACCAGGGAGCGCGAGCCGGGGAGCTGTTTTTT. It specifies CASSHQGARAGELFF.

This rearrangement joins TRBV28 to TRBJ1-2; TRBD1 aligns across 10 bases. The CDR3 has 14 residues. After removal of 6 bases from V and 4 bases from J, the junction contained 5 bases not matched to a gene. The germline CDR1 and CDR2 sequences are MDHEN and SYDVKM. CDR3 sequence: CASSPGQGTYGYTF. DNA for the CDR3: TGTGCCAGCAGCCCGGGACAGGGGACCTATGGCTACACCTTC.